These T cell receptor beta chains were read from a single sample in a study of cytomegalovirus exposure and HLA in healthy donors. The table came from immunoSEQ multiplex PCR; TCRdb's copy has only in-frame clones and leaves some out. The top ten clones hold under 7% of a sample with a few thousand clones, roughly 80% of them seen once. The sample was PBMCs. The receptors originated from a woman aged 40 to 55 in good health and CMV-seropositive. Each CDR3 is given with its conserved first and last residue. Each record gives: V gene, J gene, clone size, D gene, CDR3 DNA, CDR3 protein. D genes are given only for firm matches. Expanded clones are given a class, and other clones once, few, many or no size at all.

V: TRBV29-1
J: TRBJ1-1
size: once
D: NA
DNA: TGCAGCGTTGAAGAAATCAGTACTGAAGCTTTCTTT
CDR3: CSVEEISTEAFF

V: TRBV29-1
J: TRBJ2-2
size: once
D: TRBD2
DNA: TGCAGCGTTATAGCGGGAGGGAACACCGGGGAGCTGTTTTTT
CDR3: CSVIAGGNTGELFF

V: TRBV23-1
J: TRBJ1-1
size: NA
D: NA
DNA: TGCGCCAGCAGTCACGAGGGTGGAACTGAAGCTTTCTTT
CDR3: CASSHEGGTEAFF

V: TRBV6-5
J: TRBJ2-6
size: few
D: NA
DNA: TGTGCCAGCAGTGCCAGGGGCTCTGGGGCCAACGTCCTGACTTTC
CDR3: CASSARGSGANVLTF

V: TRBV30
J: TRBJ1-1
size: NA
D: NA
DNA: TGTGCCTGGCTGATACAGGGAAACACTGAAGCTTTCTTT
CDR3: CAWLIQGNTEAFF

V: TRBV30
J: TRBJ1-1
size: NA
D: NA
DNA: TGTGCCTGGAGTCCACCCCTCGGGACTGAAGCTTTCTTT
CDR3: CAWSPPLGTEAFF

V: TRBV29-1
J: TRBJ2-1
size: NA
D: TRBD2
DNA: TGCAGCGTCGGACTAGCCCACAATGAGCAGTTCTTC
CDR3: CSVGLAHNEQFF

V: TRBV29-1
J: TRBJ2-7
size: NA
D: TRBD1
DNA: TGCAGCGTTGACCGGGCAGGGGGCGCCGAGCAGTACTTC
CDR3: CSVDRAGGAEQYF

V: TRBV5-6
J: TRBJ1-1
size: NA
D: NA
DNA: TGTGCCAGCAGCTTGTTCCGGGACACTGAAGCTTTCTTT
CDR3: CASSLFRDTEAFF

V: TRBV5-1
J: TRBJ1-1
size: NA
D: NA
DNA: TGCGCCAGCAGCTTGGCGGTCTCGAACACTGAAGCTTTCTTT
CDR3: CASSLAVSNTEAFF

V: TRBV6-5
J: TRBJ2-7
size: NA
D: NA
DNA: TGTGCCAGCAGTTACTCACTATCCTACGAGCAGTACTTC
CDR3: CASSYSLSYEQYF

V: TRBV7-9
J: TRBJ1-6
size: NA
D: NA
DNA: TGTGCCAGCAGCAAGAGGGCGGAGGGGGGGCTAGCTTCACCCCTCCACTTT
CDR3: CASSKRAEGGLASPLHF

V: TRBV6-4
J: TRBJ2-6
size: few
D: NA
DNA: TGTGCCAGCAGTGACTCCCGGTCTGGGGCCAACGTCCTGACTTTC
CDR3: CASSDSRSGANVLTF

V: TRBV19
J: TRBJ1-5
size: NA
D: TRBD1
DNA: TGTGCCACCACAGGGGGCGCAAGGCAGCCCCAGCATTTT
CDR3: CATTGGARQPQHF

V: TRBV30
J: TRBJ1-5
size: NA
D: NA
DNA: TGTGCCTGGAGTGTTAATAGCAATCAGCCCCAGCATTTT
CDR3: CAWSVNSNQPQHF

V: TRBV28
J: TRBJ1-1
size: NA
D: NA
DNA: TGTGCCAGCAGTCTCCCTCTCCTCAGGAACACTGAAGCTTTCTTT
CDR3: CASSLPLLRNTEAFF

V: TRBV29-1
J: TRBJ2-1
size: NA
D: TRBD2
DNA: TGCAGCGTTGACCGGGGGGGGATTGAGCAGTTCTTC
CDR3: CSVDRGGIEQFF

V: TRBV5-1
J: TRBJ2-7
size: few
D: TRBD1
DNA: TGCGCCAGCAGCACAAAACAGGGGGCCTACGAGCAGTACTTC
CDR3: CASSTKQGAYEQYF

V: TRBV30
J: TRBJ1-5
size: NA
D: NA
DNA: TGTGCCTGGAGTGGAGGGTTCAATCAGCCCCAGCATTTT
CDR3: CAWSGGFNQPQHF

V: TRBV2
J: TRBJ1-3
size: NA
D: NA
DNA: TGTGCCTATGGGCAGTCTGCCTCTGGAAACACCATATATTTT
CDR3: CAYGQSASGNTIYF

V: TRBV28
J: TRBJ1-5
size: NA
D: NA
DNA: TGTGCCAGCAGTTTTCTAGAACCCCAGCATTTT
CDR3: CASSFLEPQHF

V: TRBV29-1
J: TRBJ2-2
size: NA
D: TRBD1
DNA: TGCAGCGTGAGAACCGGGACAGAGGACACCGGGGAGCTGTTTTTT
CDR3: CSVRTGTEDTGELFF

V: TRBV29-1
J: TRBJ2-1
size: NA
D: NA
DNA: TGCAGCGCCCCGACTACCGAATTTACCGCCCTCTACAATGAGCAGTTCTTC
CDR3: CSAPTTEFTALYNEQFF

V: TRBV30
J: TRBJ2-5
size: NA
D: NA
DNA: TGTGCGCAGGATCGAACGTTGGAGACCCAGTACTTC
CDR3: CAQDRTLETQYF

V: TRBV9
J: TRBJ2-7
size: NA
D: NA
DNA: TGTGCCAGCACCCGCAGGGCCACAGAACAACTTGGGGAGCAGTACTTC
CDR3: CASTRRATEQLGEQYF

V: TRBV30
J: TRBJ1-2
size: NA
D: TRBD1
DNA: TGTGCCTGGAGGGGGACAGGGAACTATGGCTACACCTTC
CDR3: CAWRGTGNYGYTF

V: TRBV7-3
J: TRBJ2-2
size: NA
D: NA
DNA: TGTGCCAGCAGTTCAGGGAACACCGGGGAGCTGTTTTTT
CDR3: CASSSGNTGELFF

V: TRBV6-5
J: TRBJ1-1
size: NA
D: NA
DNA: TGTGCCAGCAGTTACCAGGGGAGTACGCCTGAAGCTTTCTTT
CDR3: CASSYQGSTPEAFF

V: TRBV30
J: TRBJ2-5
size: NA
D: NA
DNA: TGTGCCTGGAGTCCCCTAGGGGTGGAGACCCAGTACTTC
CDR3: CAWSPLGVETQYF

V: TRBV5-4
J: TRBJ1-1
size: once
D: NA
DNA: TGTGCCAGCTACGGGAGGGGAGAAGAAGCTTTCTTT
CDR3: CASYGRGEEAFF

V: TRBV7-6
J: TRBJ1-1
size: once
D: NA
DNA: TGTGCCAGCAGCTGGGAGTTGAACACTGAAGCTTTCTTT
CDR3: CASSWELNTEAFF

V: TRBV4-1
J: TRBJ1-2
size: NA
D: NA
DNA: TGCGCCAGCAGCCAGACCGAACGAGGAATAAACTATGGCTACACCTTC
CDR3: CASSQTERGINYGYTF

V: TRBV30
J: TRBJ2-3
size: NA
D: NA
DNA: TGTGCCTGGAGTCCAAGTGGGGGGGCCGCAGATACGCAGTATTTT
CDR3: CAWSPSGGAADTQYF

V: TRBV13
J: TRBJ1-1
size: NA
D: NA
DNA: TGTGCCAGCAGCTTTTGGCTCACTGAAGCTTTCTTT
CDR3: CASSFWLTEAFF

V: TRBV28
J: TRBJ1-1
size: NA
D: NA
DNA: TGTGCCAGCAGGCTGACAGGGAACACTGAAGCTTTCTTT
CDR3: CASRLTGNTEAFF

V: TRBV30
J: TRBJ2-1
size: NA
D: TRBD2
DNA: TGTGCCTGGAGTGGGGGGGGAGACACCTACAATGAGCAGTTCTTC
CDR3: CAWSGGGDTYNEQFF

V: TRBV13
J: TRBJ2-5
size: NA
D: TRBD2
DNA: TGTGCCAGCAGCAGTAGCGGGAGCGGCGAGAAGACCCAGTACTTC
CDR3: CASSSSGSGEKTQYF

V: TRBV6-5
J: TRBJ1-2
size: NA
D: TRBD1
DNA: TGTGCCAGCAGTTACGACAGGGTCGGCTACACCTTC
CDR3: CASSYDRVGYTF

V: TRBV5-6
J: TRBJ1-1
size: NA
D: NA
DNA: TGTGCCAGCAGCTCTAACACTGAAGCTTTCTTT
CDR3: CASSSNTEAFF

V: TRBV30
J: TRBJ1-3
size: NA
D: NA
DNA: TGTGCCTGGAGTGTGGGGAGCTCCTCTGGAAACACCATATATTTT
CDR3: CAWSVGSSSGNTIYF

V: TRBV19
J: TRBJ1-5
size: NA
D: NA
DNA: TGTGCCAGTAGTCTAAGGGAGGGTCAGCCCCAGCATTTT
CDR3: CASSLREGQPQHF

V: TRBV30
J: TRBJ1-2
size: NA
D: NA
DNA: TGTGCCTGGAGTATCCAGGGATTCTATGGCTACACCTTC
CDR3: CAWSIQGFYGYTF

V: TRBV30
J: TRBJ1-6
size: NA
D: NA
DNA: TGTGCCTGGAGTAGTACAGGGAATTCACCCCTCCACTTT
CDR3: CAWSSTGNSPLHF

V: TRBV6-1
J: TRBJ1-2
size: NA
D: NA
DNA: TGTGCCAGCAGTGAAGGGCAGATTTATGGCTACACCTTC
CDR3: CASSEGQIYGYTF

V: TRBV7-3
J: TRBJ2-3
size: NA
D: TRBD1
DNA: TGTGCCAGCAGCCCTCAGGGGGCAGATACGCAGTATTTT
CDR3: CASSPQGADTQYF

V: TRBV30
J: TRBJ2-5
size: NA
D: TRBD2
DNA: TGTGCCTCCAGACTAGCGGGAGTGGAGACCCAGTACTTC
CDR3: CASRLAGVETQYF

V: TRBV7-8
J: TRBJ1-1
size: NA
D: NA
DNA: TGTGCCAGCAGCTTACGGGGGGAGGAGACTGAAGCTTTCTTT
CDR3: CASSLRGEETEAFF

V: TRBV30
J: TRBJ1-1
size: NA
D: TRBD1
DNA: TGTGCCTCTTCCCCCAGGGGGGTAAAGGCTTTCTTT
CDR3: CASSPRGVKAFF

V: TRBV29-1
J: TRBJ2-7
size: NA
D: TRBD1
DNA: TGCAGCGTTGTAGGACAGGTAGACTACGAGCAGTACTTC
CDR3: CSVVGQVDYEQYF

V: TRBV7-9
J: TRBJ2-6
size: few
D: NA
DNA: TGTGCCAGCAGCCTGACAAGTACGGCCAACGTCCTGACTTTC
CDR3: CASSLTSTANVLTF

V: TRBV30
J: TRBJ2-5
size: NA
D: NA
DNA: TGTGCCTGGAATTCGGTCGGAGAGACCCAGTACTTC
CDR3: CAWNSVGETQYF

V: TRBV6-5
J: TRBJ1-2
size: NA
D: NA
DNA: TGTGCCAGCAGTGCCAAGCTGGGGCTGTCAGGCTACACCTTC
CDR3: CASSAKLGLSGYTF

V: TRBV6-1
J: TRBJ1-4
size: NA
D: TRBD1
DNA: TGTGCCAGCAGTGAGGGACAGGGGGCGTATGAAAAACTGTTTTTT
CDR3: CASSEGQGAYEKLFF

V: TRBV5-1
J: TRBJ1-5
size: few
D: NA
DNA: TGCGCCAGCAGCGATGAACAGGGTCAGGAGCCCCAGCATTTT
CDR3: CASSDEQGQEPQHF

V: TRBV6-1
J: TRBJ1-1
size: few
D: TRBD1
DNA: TGTGCCAGCAGTGAAGCTCCTGGACAGGGGGGGACTGAAGCTTTCTTT
CDR3: CASSEAPGQGGTEAFF

V: TRBV28
J: TRBJ1-5
size: few
D: NA
DNA: TGTGCCAGCAGTCCCCTAGGTGGCAATCAGCCCCAGCATTTT
CDR3: CASSPLGGNQPQHF

V: TRBV6-5
J: TRBJ1-1
size: NA
D: NA
DNA: TGTGCCAGCAGTTTCCAGGACAGTGAAGCTTTCTTT
CDR3: CASSFQDSEAFF